The rows below give T cell receptor beta chains drawn from one sample of a study of cytomegalovirus exposure and HLA in healthy donors. Measured with immunoSEQ multiplex PCR; TCRdb has only the in-frame clones, and not every one. This sample has more than 95,000 clones, with around 81% found just once. The sample taken for sequencing was PBMCs. The source of these receptors is a woman in her thirties in good health and CMV-seronegative. The CDR3 runs from the conserved cysteine through the conserved F or W. D genes are given only for firm matches. Clone size appears in some rows only: once, few, many, or a class for an expanded clone.

D gene: TRBD1
V gene: TRBV7-9
clone size: few
J gene: TRBJ2-7
CDR3 protein: CASRTGAALGEQYF
CDR3 DNA: TGTGCCAGCAGGACAGGGGCCGCCCTTGGCGAGCAGTACTTC

D gene: TRBD2
V gene: TRBV9
clone size: -
J gene: TRBJ2-3
CDR3 protein: CASSALGGPVDTQYF
CDR3 DNA: TGTGCCAGCAGCGCTTTGGGAGGGCCCGTAGATACGCAGTATTTT

D gene: TRBD1
V gene: TRBV7-8
clone size: -
J gene: TRBJ2-7
CDR3 protein: CASSSRQGGSYEQYF
CDR3 DNA: TGTGCCAGCAGCTCCCGACAGGGGGGGTCCTACGAGCAGTACTTC

D gene: -
V gene: TRBV5-4
clone size: -
J gene: TRBJ2-7
CDR3 protein: CASSLGVVGRGGYEQYF
CDR3 DNA: TGTGCCAGCAGCTTGGGGGTGGTGGGGAGAGGGGGCTACGAGCAGTACTTC

D gene: -
V gene: TRBV5-1
clone size: few
J gene: TRBJ2-7
CDR3 protein: CASSPGTFGEQYF
CDR3 DNA: TGCGCCAGCAGCCCGGGGACATTCGGCGAGCAGTACTTC

D gene: TRBD1
V gene: TRBV6-6
clone size: -
J gene: TRBJ2-5
CDR3 protein: CASSYRDRVEETQYF
CDR3 DNA: TGTGCCAGCAGTTACCGGGACAGGGTGGAAGAGACCCAGTACTTC

D gene: -
V gene: TRBV6-1
clone size: -
J gene: TRBJ2-7
CDR3 protein: CASSSSTAPGYEQYF
CDR3 DNA: TGTGCCAGCAGTTCATCGACAGCCCCGGGCTACGAGCAGTACTTC

D gene: -
V gene: TRBV19
clone size: -
J gene: TRBJ2-7
CDR3 protein: CASSPRWTRERSRSYEQYF
CDR3 DNA: TGTGCCAGTAGCCCCCGGTGGACCAGGGAACGGTCAAGATCCTACGAGCAGTACTTC

D gene: TRBD1
V gene: TRBV10-3
clone size: -
J gene: TRBJ2-1
CDR3 protein: CAISGGRGLANEQFF
CDR3 DNA: TGTGCCATCAGTGGCGGCAGGGGGCTCGCCAATGAGCAGTTCTTC

D gene: TRBD2
V gene: TRBV10-2
clone size: -
J gene: TRBJ2-7
CDR3 protein: CASRRAGGLLEQYF
CDR3 DNA: TGCGCCAGCAGAAGAGCGGGAGGGCTTTTGGAGCAGTACTTC

D gene: TRBD2
V gene: TRBV6-6
clone size: -
J gene: TRBJ2-2
CDR3 protein: CASGEGVGFGELFF
CDR3 DNA: TGTGCCAGCGGGGAGGGAGTGGGTTTCGGGGAGCTGTTTTTT

D gene: -
V gene: TRBV7-8
clone size: -
J gene: TRBJ2-7
CDR3 protein: CASSPQTLTDSTYEQYF
CDR3 DNA: TGTGCCAGCAGCCCGCAGACCCTGACAGACTCGACCTACGAGCAGTACTTC

D gene: TRBD2
V gene: TRBV28
clone size: -
J gene: TRBJ2-1
CDR3 protein: CASRAIAGLKFNEQFF
CDR3 DNA: TGTGCCAGCAGGGCGATAGCGGGACTTAAGTTCAATGAGCAGTTCTTC

D gene: TRBD2
V gene: TRBV11-3
clone size: -
J gene: TRBJ2-1
CDR3 protein: CASSSGLGTKMVF
CDR3 DNA: TGTGCCAGCAGCTCAGGATTGGGGACTAAGATGGTCTTC

D gene: -
V gene: TRBV6-4
clone size: -
J gene: TRBJ2-6
CDR3 protein: CASSDSHSGANVLTF
CDR3 DNA: TGCGCCAGCAGTGACTCACACTCTGGGGCCAACGTCCTGACTTTC

D gene: -
V gene: TRBV10-3
clone size: -
J gene: TRBJ1-2
CDR3 protein: CAIRRPDISGYTF
CDR3 DNA: TGTGCCATCAGACGCCCTGACATCTCCGGCTACACCTTC

D gene: TRBD1
V gene: TRBV6-5
clone size: few
J gene: TRBJ2-7
CDR3 protein: CASRETPGQGVEQYF
CDR3 DNA: TGTGCCAGCAGAGAGACACCGGGACAGGGGGTCGAGCAGTACTTC

D gene: TRBD2
V gene: TRBV28
clone size: once
J gene: TRBJ2-5
CDR3 protein: CASSFWAGEETQYF
CDR3 DNA: TGTGCCAGCAGTTTTTGGGCGGGAGAGGAGACCCAGTACTTC

D gene: -
V gene: TRBV6-4
clone size: -
J gene: TRBJ2-4
CDR3 protein: CASSDKAKNIQYF
CDR3 DNA: TGTGCCAGCAGTGATAAAGCCAAAAACATTCAGTACTTC

D gene: -
V gene: TRBV6-4
clone size: -
J gene: TRBJ1-1
CDR3 protein: CASSRQMNTEAFF
CDR3 DNA: TGTGCCAGCAGTCGACAGATGAACACTGAAGCTTTCTTT

D gene: TRBD1
V gene: TRBV6-6
clone size: -
J gene: TRBJ1-6
CDR3 protein: CASSGSGTGSPLHF
CDR3 DNA: TGTGCCAGCAGTGGGTCAGGGACAGGATCACCCCTCCACTTT

D gene: TRBD1
V gene: TRBV28
clone size: -
J gene: TRBJ1-1
CDR3 protein: CASRDREAFF
CDR3 DNA: TGTGCCAGCAGGGACAGGGAAGCTTTCTTT

D gene: TRBD2
V gene: TRBV9
clone size: -
J gene: TRBJ2-1
CDR3 protein: CASSRPGTSGYNEQFF
CDR3 DNA: TGTGCCAGCAGCCGACCCGGGACTAGCGGCTACAATGAGCAGTTCTTC

D gene: TRBD1
V gene: TRBV11-2
clone size: -
J gene: TRBJ1-2
CDR3 protein: CASSPHRGLANYGYTF
CDR3 DNA: TGTGCCAGCAGCCCGCACAGGGGCCTAGCTAACTATGGCTACACCTTC

D gene: TRBD1
V gene: TRBV28
clone size: -
J gene: TRBJ1-4
CDR3 protein: CASSLRQGGREKLFF
CDR3 DNA: TGTGCCAGCAGTCTTCGACAGGGAGGAAGGGAAAAACTGTTTTTT

D gene: -
V gene: TRBV7-9
clone size: -
J gene: TRBJ1-2
CDR3 protein: CASSLAQGPLFYTF
CDR3 DNA: TGTGCCAGCAGCTTAGCGCAGGGGCCATTGTTCTACACCTTC

D gene: TRBD1
V gene: TRBV19
clone size: -
J gene: TRBJ2-7
CDR3 protein: CASSTDRGLKSSYEQYF
CDR3 DNA: TGTGCCAGTAGTACGGACAGGGGGCTAAAGAGCTCCTACGAGCAGTACTTC

D gene: TRBD1
V gene: TRBV18
clone size: -
J gene: TRBJ2-6
CDR3 protein: CASSRDSTRFSGANVLTF
CDR3 DNA: TGTGCCAGCTCACGGGACAGCACGCGTTTCTCTGGGGCCAACGTCCTGACTTTC

D gene: TRBD2
V gene: TRBV6-5
clone size: -
J gene: TRBJ2-7
CDR3 protein: CASRFLAGGDYEQYF
CDR3 DNA: TGTGCCAGCAGGTTCCTAGCGGGAGGGGATTACGAGCAGTACTTC

D gene: TRBD2
V gene: TRBV27
clone size: once
J gene: TRBJ2-7
CDR3 protein: CASSSPLAGKAYEQYF
CDR3 DNA: TGTGCCAGCAGTTCCCCGTTAGCGGGAAAGGCCTACGAGCAGTACTTC

D gene: -
V gene: TRBV6-5
clone size: -
J gene: TRBJ2-3
CDR3 protein: CASSLASDTQYF
CDR3 DNA: TGTGCCAGCAGTTTAGCTAGCGATACGCAGTATTTT

D gene: -
V gene: TRBV6-1
clone size: -
J gene: TRBJ2-6
CDR3 protein: CASSETGSGANVLTF
CDR3 DNA: TGTGCCAGCAGTGAGACAGGCTCTGGGGCCAACGTCCTGACTTTC

D gene: -
V gene: TRBV11-2
clone size: -
J gene: TRBJ1-2
CDR3 protein: CASSLDTGGGQHGYTF
CDR3 DNA: TGTGCCAGCAGCTTAGATACCGGGGGGGGGCAACATGGCTACACCTTC

D gene: -
V gene: TRBV7-2
clone size: few
J gene: TRBJ1-1
CDR3 protein: CASSPDSTEAFF
CDR3 DNA: TGTGCCAGCAGCCCCGACAGTACTGAAGCTTTCTTT

D gene: TRBD2
V gene: TRBV6-6
clone size: -
J gene: TRBJ2-1
CDR3 protein: CASSRGLAGSNEQFF
CDR3 DNA: TGTGCCAGCAGCCGTGGACTAGCGGGAAGCAATGAGCAGTTCTTC

D gene: -
V gene: TRBV19
clone size: -
J gene: TRBJ2-1
CDR3 protein: CASSSSPTLNNEQFF
CDR3 DNA: TGTGCCAGTAGTTCCTCTCCTACTCTCAACAATGAGCAGTTCTTC

D gene: TRBD1
V gene: TRBV7-9
clone size: -
J gene: TRBJ2-1
CDR3 protein: CASSLGQGLGEQFF
CDR3 DNA: TGTGCCAGCAGCTTGGGACAGGGATTGGGAGAGCAGTTCTTC

D gene: -
V gene: TRBV6-5
clone size: -
J gene: TRBJ2-1
CDR3 protein: CASKRTDNEQFF
CDR3 DNA: TGTGCCAGCAAAAGGACAGACAATGAGCAGTTCTTC

D gene: -
V gene: TRBV7-2
clone size: -
J gene: TRBJ2-7
CDR3 protein: CASSLARQGRAYEQYF
CDR3 DNA: TGTGCCAGCAGCTTAGCGAGACAGGGGAGGGCTTACGAGCAGTACTTC